Listed below are T cell receptor beta chains from one sample, sequenced in a study of T cell responses to AZD1222 COVID-19 vaccine. Measured with immunoSEQ multiplex PCR; TCRdb has only the in-frame clones, and not every one. The data hold around 110,000 clones, with 80% to 95% observed a single time. The sequenced sample was peripheral blood, obtained 28 days after the second AZD1222 dose. The receptors here all came from an adult who received the AZD1222 COVID-19 vaccine. The CDR3 runs from the conserved cysteine through the conserved F or W. D genes are given only for firm matches. Clone size is given for some rows only: seen once, a few or many times, or a class if the clone is expanded.

-,-,TRBV11-2,TRBJ1-1,CASSLNTEAFF,TGTGCCAGCAGCTTGAACACTGAAGCTTTCTTT
-,-,TRBV2,TRBJ1-1,CASKTQMNTEAFF,TGTGCCAGCAAGACACAGATGAACACTGAAGCTTTCTTT
-,-,TRBV6-5,TRBJ2-3,CASSALADTQYF,TGTGCCAGTTCAGCACTGGCAGATACGCAGTATTTT
-,-,TRBV5-4,TRBJ2-2,CASSSRSTGVGELFF,TGTGCCAGCAGCTCCCGGTCGACGGGGGTCGGGGAGCTGTTTTTT
-,-,TRBV18,TRBJ1-2,CASSPRESQNYGYTF,TGTGCCAGCTCACCACGGGAGAGCCAGAACTATGGCTACACCTTC
-,TRBD2,TRBV4-3,TRBJ2-5,CASSQDQLAGEAGTQYF,TGCGCCAGCAGCCAAGATCAACTAGCGGGGGAGGCTGGGACCCAGTACTTC
-,-,TRBV19,TRBJ1-1,CASSPQLNTEAFF,TGTGCCAGTAGCCCGCAGTTAAACACTGAAGCTTTCTTT
-,-,TRBV6-5,TRBJ2-7,CASSFRLSTDEQYF,TGTGCCAGCAGTTTTCGGCTATCCACCGACGAGCAGTACTTC
-,-,TRBV30,TRBJ1-2,CAWSLRGGARYGYTF,TGTGCCTGGAGTCTTAGGGGGGGCGCGCGATATGGCTACACCTTC
-,-,TRBV7-9,TRBJ2-1,CASSLVWGRVGYEQFF,TGTGCCAGCAGCTTAGTGTGGGGGCGGGTTGGGTATGAGCAGTTCTTC
-,-,TRBV5-8,TRBJ1-5,CASSSGQNFNQPQHF,TGTGCCAGCAGCTCCGGACAGAATTTCAATCAGCCCCAGCATTTT
-,TRBD1,TRBV2,TRBJ2-7,CASISPPGTGEYEQYF,TGTGCCAGCATCTCCCCCCCCGGGACAGGGGAATACGAGCAGTACTTC
-,TRBD2,TRBV9,TRBJ2-7,CASSAKRLAGPSYEQYF,TGTGCCAGCAGCGCAAAGAGACTAGCGGGCCCCTCCTACGAGCAGTACTTC
-,-,TRBV15,TRBJ1-2,CATRRENNYGYTF,TGTGCCACCCGGAGGGAGAATAACTATGGCTACACCTTC
-,-,TRBV5-1,TRBJ1-4,CASSARGLNHEKLFF,TGCGCCAGCAGCGCGAGAGGCCTGAACCATGAAAAACTGTTTTTT
-,TRBD1,TRBV29-1,TRBJ1-1,CNRDRPGANTEAFF,TGCAACAGGGACAGGCCCGGAGCGAACACTGAAGCTTTCTTT
-,-,TRBV19,TRBJ1-4,CASRLGQTKLFF,TGTGCCAGTAGGCTAGGACAGACCAAACTGTTTTTT
-,-,TRBV5-1,TRBJ1-3,CASSLASGVNTIYF,TGCGCCAGCAGCTTGGCTTCAGGGGTAAACACCATATATTTT
-,TRBD1,TRBV9,TRBJ2-3,CASSSWDRETDTQYF,TGTGCCAGCAGCTCCTGGGACAGGGAGACAGATACGCAGTATTTT
-,-,TRBV19,TRBJ2-7,CASSIGSLRYEQYF,TGTGCCAGTAGTATAGGTTCCCTTCGGTACGAGCAGTACTTC
-,-,TRBV18,TRBJ1-6,CASTRDLNSPLHF,TGTGCCAGCACCCGGGACCTTAATTCACCCCTCCACTTT
-,-,TRBV7-2,TRBJ1-5,CASSLKANSNQPQHF,TGTGCCAGCAGCTTAAAGGCAAATAGCAATCAGCCCCAGCATTTT
few,-,TRBV18,TRBJ2-2,CASSRPQGELFF,TGTGCCAGCTCACGGCCTCAGGGGGAGCTGTTTTTT